Listed below are T cell receptor beta chains from one sample, sequenced in a study of blood T cell repertoires in COVID-19. TCRdb's table, derived via immunoSEQ multiplex PCR, lists solely in-frame clones and lacks some. The sample holds more than 200,000 clones, about 86% seen once. Sequencing was done on a sample of peripheral blood. All receptors derive from a man older than 75 with acute or convalescent COVID-19. CDR3s include the opening cysteine and the closing phenylalanine or tryptophan. The D gene is left open where the match is weak. Clone size appears in some rows only: once, few, many, or a class for an expanded clone.

CDR3: CASRRVDRASEAFF; DNA: TGTGCCAGCAGGAGGGTTGACAGGGCCTCTGAAGCTTTCTTT; J: TRBJ1-1; D: TRBD1; V: TRBV2; size: .
CDR3: CASSPMRQGSQPQHF; DNA: TGTGCCAGCTCACCAATGCGACAGGGATCTCAGCCCCAGCATTTT; J: TRBJ1-5; D: TRBD1; V: TRBV18; size: few
CDR3: CASGLWGDRPIFGIQYF; DNA: TGTGCTAGTGGTTTGTGGGGGGACAGGCCTATTTTTGGGATTCAGTACTTC; J: TRBJ2-4; D: TRBD1; V: TRBV12-5; size: .
CDR3: CASSFRTGRPEKLFF; DNA: TGTGCCAGCAGCTTCAGGACAGGTCGGCCCGAAAAACTGTTTTTT; J: TRBJ1-4; D: TRBD1; V: TRBV6-2/TRBV6-3; size: .
CDR3: CASSQVGQGVATNEKLFF; DNA: TGTGCCAGCAGCCAAGTGGGACAGGGGGTCGCAACTAATGAAAAACTGTTTTTT; J: TRBJ1-4; D: TRBD1; V: TRBV4-2; size: .
CDR3: CASTLTGGVSGYTF; DNA: TGTGCCAGCACCTTGACAGGGGGTGTGAGTGGCTACACCTTC; J: TRBJ1-2; D: TRBD1; V: TRBV2; size: .
CDR3: CASSLGQSNSPLHF; DNA: TGTGCCAGCAGTTTAGGACAGTCTAATTCACCCCTCCACTTT; J: TRBJ1-6; D: .; V: TRBV28; size: .
CDR3: CASSRGNSPLHF; DNA: TGTGCCAGTAGCAGGGGGAATTCACCCCTCCACTTT; J: TRBJ1-6; D: TRBD1; V: TRBV19; size: .
CDR3: CASSLGQMNTEAFF; DNA: TGCGCCAGCAGCTTGGGACAGATGAACACTGAAGCTTTCTTT; J: TRBJ1-1; D: .; V: TRBV5-1; size: .
CDR3: CASTLNTEAFF; DNA: TGTGCCAGCACTCTGAACACTGAAGCTTTCTTT; J: TRBJ1-1; D: .; V: TRBV6-5; size: .
CDR3: CASKYARGMTYGYTF; DNA: TGTGCCAGCAAGTATGCCAGGGGGATGACCTATGGCTACACCTTC; J: TRBJ1-2; D: TRBD1; V: TRBV6-5; size: .
CDR3: CSASSLDQETQYF; DNA: TGCAGTGCTAGTTCTCTAGACCAAGAGACCCAGTACTTC; J: TRBJ2-5; D: .; V: TRBV20-1; size: .
CDR3: CASSRDSLNYGYTF; DNA: TGTGCCAGTAGTAGAGACAGTCTTAACTATGGCTACACCTTC; J: TRBJ1-2; D: .; V: TRBV19; size: .
CDR3: CATSDRQGRITDTQYF; DNA: TGTGCCACCAGTGACCGACAGGGAAGGATCACAGATACGCAGTATTTT; J: TRBJ2-3; D: TRBD1; V: TRBV24-1; size: .
CDR3: CAGRRVTEAFF; DNA: TGTGCCGGTAGACGGGTCACTGAAGCTTTCTTT; J: TRBJ1-1; D: .; V: TRBV30; size: .